Listed here is a single T cell receptor beta chain. Its recognized antigen is unknown. The input lacks base qualities; no much larger clone sits a single base away. These data are taken from a study of cytomegalovirus exposure and HLA in healthy donors listed by TCRdb under 2017. Some background on the complete study: In an earlier analysis of 587 of the donors, roughly 300 Gb of sequence data and 100 million or so unique TCR beta sequences from roughly 180 million T cells were reported. In a later genetic analysis, genome-wide SNP genotypes for about 65% of the roughly 700 donors were used, and that subset was treated as a discovery cohort. Rather than using new phenotypic data, the later analysis identified candidate immune exposures from TCR beta sequences and from how often those sequences occurred across donors. To predict cytomegalovirus infection status, the study brought together high-throughput TCR immunosequencing, statistical association of individual TCRs with disease status, and machine learning. The study profiled the T cell repertoires of hundreds of subjects by immunosequencing and related them to cytomegalovirus serostatus. Class I and class II HLA loci were covered by the typing at four-digit resolution. On average, over 200,000 unique TCR beta nucleotide sequences were sequenced per donor among about 400 genotyped donors of the cohort, with about 17% of those sequences being non-productive. In addition to the first cohort of roughly 670 subjects, a separate validation cohort of approximately 130 different subjects was used. Alongside the repertoire data, information on donor age, sex, ethnicity and CMV serostatus was compiled. A later analysis re-analyzed previously published TCR beta repertoires from roughly 690 donors and added high-resolution HLA genotyping to study TCR occurrence patterns. The study was designed to test whether signatures of past pathogen exposure could be identified by cataloging public T cell receptors. Typing coverage differed by locus: A, B, C, DRB1 and DQB1 were typed in about 629-640 donors, DQA1 in approximately 520, DPA1 in 600 to 610, and DPB1 in 450 to 480. Every repertoire in the discovery cohort had been generated on one and the same sequencing platform. Four to six DR-DQ haplotypes were handled as single units for association and clustering, since linkage in the cohort was strong. Of the roughly 400 genotyped donors, less than 90% were placed in the genetic ancestry cluster associated with self-reported Caucasian donors. In an earlier analysis of more than 550 of the donors, high-throughput TCR beta sequencing was used to judge whether each TCR beta V gene segment behaved as functional or pseudogenic. Around 300 gigabases of sequencing data and approximately 80 million unique TCR sequences were included in an early release covering about 700 HLA-typed donors. Study-level results and caveats: Roughly uniform sequencing depth across donors was assumed in presence/absence analyses, although this assumption may not hold. Broadly in line with IMGT annotations, most TCR beta V segments showed up in productive rearrangements about 87% or about 30% of the time in an earlier analysis of approximately 640 of the donors. CMV serostatus was the only immune exposure information available for the cohort. In both the original and validation cohorts, the classifier was reported to diagnose cytomegalovirus status with high specificity and sensitivity. According to a later genetic analysis, donors in an Asian-associated ancestry cluster had fewer N-insertions in productive TCRs than the approximately 700-donor mean. A further reported finding was that TCR beta sequences accurately predicted the HLA-A and HLA-B alleles for most subjects in the first cohort. Because HLA typing was missing for some donors at each locus, association tests included only the typed subset. A total of 164 TCR beta chains were listed by the study as associated with cytomegalovirus. At a false discovery rate of 0.05, a later analysis linked 16,000 or so TCR beta sequences to specific HLA alleles. A later analysis found that HLA-associated TCR beta chains were more clonally expanded and had lower generation probabilities than equally common non-associated chains. The authors suggested that the approach could potentially be extended to other disease states and immunological phenotypes. A later analysis found that most CMV-associated TCR beta chains appeared HLA-restricted, with HLA associations seemingly driven largely by CMV exposure. Linkage disequilibrium might explain the correlated functional status among segregating V segments, but an unknown experimental factor could not be ruled out. A later analysis found that TCR association rates varied across HLA loci, with DRB1 alleles showing the most associated TCRs and HLA-C alleles the fewest. Only TCR beta chains were sequenced in this cohort, and the absence of alpha or paired-chain data limited detectable features. Several of the top co-occurrence clusters appeared to be linked to parvovirus B19, influenza, CMV and Epstein-Barr virus, according to a later analysis. A group of highly shared sequence variants was considered likely to be a technical artifact of the sequencing pipeline. Because counts were too low, about 15 rarely observed V segments, including chromosome 9 orphons, were left out of the earlier analysis of 587 of the donors. Some IMGT-functional V segments, including TRBV6-2 and TRBV6-3, could not be distinguished by the 87-base-pair reads and were therefore excluded. When HLA alleles, especially DR and DQ, strongly co-occurred, attributing TCR associations to individual alleles was difficult. Most TCR sequences were seen in very few donors, while some public TCRs were found in many individuals. A few of the identified cytomegalovirus-associated TCR beta chains were confirmed in vitro to be specific for cytomegalovirus antigens. In a later genetic analysis, a missense DCLRE1C variant was associated with V-gene and J-gene trimming of TCR beta chains, and the association was replicated in an independent cohort.

The library was produced with the immunoSEQ multiplex PCR assay. For the multiplex PCR, a mixture combining 60 forward primers for TCR Vbeta segments and 13 reverse primers for TCR Jbeta segments was used. The CDR3 region of rearranged TCR beta genes was amplified from genomic DNA with a multiplex PCR assay. Amplified TCR beta libraries were sequenced as 87-base-pair reads on the Illumina HiSeq System. The authors' analysis ran thus. A later analysis counted about 80 million unique TCR beta chains across the 550 to 800 repertoires, and approximately 11 million of these chains were shared by at least two donors. Raw reads were error-corrected and collapsed into unique sequences by a nearest-neighbor algorithm in which closely related sequences were merged to remove PCR and sequencing errors. To assign V, D and J gene segments, CDR3 sequences were aligned to IMGT reference sequences. Each retained sequence needed at least a six-nucleotide match to both a V gene segment and a J gene segment. Rearrangements were called productive when the CDR3 lacked stop codons and stayed in frame with V and J; all others were non-productive. Following IMGT convention, CDR3 was defined as the stretch from the second conserved V-encoded cysteine up to the conserved J-encoded phenylalanine. The earlier analysis of about 560 of the donors excluded any sequence lacking an unambiguous match to a single V gene segment. An earlier analysis of just under 600 of the donors called V segments functional above 56.7% productive rearrangements and segregating when the between-donor standard deviation exceeded 5%. To diagnose cytomegalovirus status from the catalog of TCR beta chain sequences, a statistical classification framework was built. In a later analysis, V and J genes were assigned by comparing TCR nucleotide sequences against IMGT/GENE-DB human TR gene sequences. The TCRdist pipeline was used in a later analysis to assign CDR3 sequences and most-parsimonious VDJ recombination scenarios. In a later analysis, each TCR beta chain was defined by its CDR3 amino acid sequence together with its V-gene family, and reads without a unique V-gene family were excluded. As a way to deal with suspected cross-contamination and a sequencing artifact, a later analysis dropped 592 nucleotide sequences that were highly shared and had low generation probability. In a later analysis, a clonal expansion index was calculated for each public chain from normalized within-repertoire ranks of inferred template counts. In a later analysis, generation probabilities were computed with a VDJ recombination model fitted to out-of-frame rearrangements, and the resulting probabilities were checked against IGoR. Hypergeometric tests were used in a later analysis to score TCR-TCR, TCR-HLA and TCR-CMV co-occurrence, with a repertoire-size bias correction applied to the TCR pairs. In a later analysis, false discovery rates were estimated by permuting HLA or CMV assignments 20 times. In a later analysis, co-occurring TCRs were grouped using DBSCAN, and TCRdist sequence similarity was added for clustering within HLA-allele-positive subsets. Repertoires with fewer than 30,000 or more than 120,000 public chains were left out of co-occurrence clustering, as were several repertoires with anomalous nucleotide sharing. TCRdb provides this immuneACCESS table in a form limited to in-frame rearrangements. Some clones are lacking; in checked studies, under half of them reflect an unresolved V gene, and why the rest are absent is not known. V and J calls and clone size are given by that table; D and trimming were obtained from the DNA. The table for this sample lists about 120,000 clones; 74% of them were counted only once. Of the sample, approximately 2% falls within the top ten clones.

From V the trimming removes 6 bases and from J it removes 5 bases, while the gene matches leave 8 bases of the junction unaccounted for. The germline V gene encodes CDR1 SNHLY and CDR2 FYNNEI. There are 14 amino acids in the CDR3, from cysteine to phenylalanine inclusive. Only the CDR3 DNA is retained, 42 bases long and in frame from the first base. The cohort consisted of approximately 670 healthy bone marrow donors. At the time of sampling, every cohort member was nominally healthy, though immune exposures that went unrecorded were likely present. CMV serostatus was positive for about 290 and negative for about 50% of the roughly 700 cohort members, and was not recorded for this donor. A peripheral blood sample was provided by each donor, and peripheral blood mononuclear cells were used for TCR beta sequencing. The Qiagen DNeasy Blood Extraction Kit was used to extract genomic DNA from the blood cell samples.

Sequences were obtained from PBMCs. This sequence was found in a human donor in good health. The sequence links TRBV2 to TRBJ2-3; the junction holds 7 bases that match TRBD1. The CDR3 protein sequence reads: CASRETGSQDTQYF. DNA sequence: TGTGCCAGCAGGGAGACAGGGTCACAAGATACGCAGTATTTT.